This TCR beta chain was identified in a study of T cell responses to AZD1222 COVID-19 vaccine (dated by TCRdb to the early 2020s). Regarding the complete study: A total of approximately 240 trial participants underwent TCR sequencing, of whom around 200 received two doses of AZD1222 and 26 received two doses of the MenACWY control vaccine. Enrollment into the trials was organized by age into subgroups of 18-55, 56-69 and 70-plus years, and those subgroups contained about 150, 27 and 61 TCR-sequenced participants, respectively.

The study at large found these results: Participants were mostly white British and included more females than males, and it was suggested by the authors that clonal diversity may have been underestimated. The 56-69-year group was small, and its depth increase did not reach significance, likely because of low power. The vaccine-associated CD4 TCRs covered the entire spike protein, and the dominant responses fell in regions 160-218 and 743-854. Reportedly, close to half of the unique spike-specific TCRs recognized epitopes lying outside the regions that are mutated in the B.1.351 and B.1.1.7 variants. After two AZD1222 doses, both the breadth and the depth of spike-specific TCRs were significantly higher than at day 0 and than in MenACWY recipients. Because no samples from the day 14 peak response were available, repertoires could be characterized only after the peak T cell response. Only five or six AZD1222 recipients were SARS-CoV-2 seropositive at baseline, limiting conclusions about previously exposed vaccinees.

The CDR3 regions of human TCRbeta chains were analyzed by immunosequencing. Concerning the study's data processing: TCRs in the repertoires were matched against a reference library of SARS-CoV-2-specific TCRs that had been generated with the MIRA antigen-specificity platform. Breadth was defined as the fraction of unique TCRs that were SARS-CoV-2-associated, and depth was defined as the fraction of total T cells that were SARS-CoV-2-associated. Each spike-specific TCR was assigned to its reactive spike region and to a CD4 or CD8 class using the MIRA data. Log10-transformed breadth and depth values were compared by one-way ANOVA with Sidak's multiple comparisons tests. TCRdb stores this immuneACCESS table with in-frame sequences only. Part of the clones is absent; in the studies checked, under half of the shortfall reflects unresolved V genes, and no reason is known for the rest. V, J and clone size reflect that table, while D and trimming were determined from the DNA. The sample table holds over 150,000 clones, of which 90% to 95% were seen once. Approximately 1% of the sample belongs to the ten largest clones.

Comment on this clone: What antigen it recognizes has not been identified. No base-level quality is on record; no much larger clone is a single base apart.

The germline V gene specifies MGHRA as CDR1 and YSYEKL as CDR2. The CDR3 runs 16 amino acids, cysteine and phenylalanine included. Solely the CDR3 DNA is kept, with 48 bases framed from the first base. Trimming takes 2 bases from V and 0 bases from J, and the germline ends sit 8 bases apart. What this sample's time point label stands for: about 28 days (+/-7) after the second vaccine dose. AZD1222 recipients given second doses at about 4 weeks or at about 12 weeks were pooled, since spike-specific TCR depth and breadth were not found to differ between the two schedules. Vaccinee samples came from UK trials COV001 and COV002, including a single-blind randomized controlled phase 2/3 trial of AZD1222 (ChAdOx1 nCoV-19) in healthy adults. Trial participant PBMC samples were collected at day 0 and day 28 after the second dose for TCRbeta chain sequencing.

Sequences were derived from peripheral blood, sampled 28 days after the second AZD1222 dose. The receptor comes from an adult who received the AZD1222 COVID-19 vaccine. The receptor chain draws on TRBV4-1 and TRBJ1-6; TRBD1 is possibly the D segment (5 matching bases). The CDR3 here reads CASSQKDSSYNSPLHF. The nucleotide sequence reads TGCGCCAGCAGCCAAAAAGACAGCTCCTATAATTCACCCCTCCACTTT.